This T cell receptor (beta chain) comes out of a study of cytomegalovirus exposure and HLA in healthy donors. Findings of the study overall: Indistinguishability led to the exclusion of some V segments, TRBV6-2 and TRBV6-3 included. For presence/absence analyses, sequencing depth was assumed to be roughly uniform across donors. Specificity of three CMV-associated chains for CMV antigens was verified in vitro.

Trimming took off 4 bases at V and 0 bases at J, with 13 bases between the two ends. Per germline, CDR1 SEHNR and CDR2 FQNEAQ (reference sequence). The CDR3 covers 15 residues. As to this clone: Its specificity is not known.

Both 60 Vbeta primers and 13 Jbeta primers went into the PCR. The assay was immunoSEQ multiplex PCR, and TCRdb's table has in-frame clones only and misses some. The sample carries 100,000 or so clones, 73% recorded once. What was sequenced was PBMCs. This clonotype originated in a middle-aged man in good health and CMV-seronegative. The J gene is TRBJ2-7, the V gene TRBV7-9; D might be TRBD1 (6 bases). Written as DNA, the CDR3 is TGTGCCAGCAGCTCCGGACAGTCCTTCTCCTACGAGCAGTACTTC. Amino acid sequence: CASSSGQSFSYEQYF.